The 6 T cell receptor beta chains presented below share a single source sample, sequenced in a study of OX40 agonist ivuxolimab in advanced cancers. Sequencing was performed with immunoSEQ multiplex PCR; in TCRdb, only in-frame clones are kept and a portion is missing. The sample lists about 100,000 clones, roughly 94% occurring once. Sequencing used CD4+ or CD8+ T cells sorted from blood, obtained in a trial of the OX40 agonist ivuxolimab. Source of these receptors: an adult with an advanced solid tumor such as melanoma, head and neck, liver or kidney cancer.

The chain employs TRBV27 and TRBJ1-2, with a weak D call TRBD1 (6 bases). Germline CDR1 reads MNHEY; CDR2 reads SMNVEV (reference sequence). V lost 3 bases to trimming and J lost 8 bases, with 16 bases between them. The CDR3 is 14 amino acids. CDR3 sequence: CASSFGRGIQGYTF. Written as DNA, the CDR3 is TGTGCCAGCAGTTTCGGGAGGGGGATACAGGGCTACACCTTC.

The chain carries TRBV5-6 and TRBJ2-7; 7 bases are shared with TRBD1. After removal of 7 bases from V and 4 bases from J, the junction contained 8 bases not matched to a gene. Germline lookup yields CDR1 SGHDT and CDR2 YYEEEE. The CDR3 is made up of 13 amino acids. CDR3 loop: CASGSDRRYEQYF. CDR3 bases: TGTGCCAGCGGGTCGGACAGGCGTTACGAGCAGTACTTC.

J is TRBJ1-2 and V is TRBV30, with TRBD1 matching over 7 bases. The junction had 21 bases not matched to a gene; V was cut back by 4 bases and J by 1 base. Germline V gene lookup returns CDR1 GTSNPN and CDR2 SVGIG (reference sequence). The CDR3 has 19 amino acids. CDR3 coding DNA: TGTGCCTGGAACTATCCAGACAGGGCGGCCTTAGTGGTTAACTATGGCTACACCTTC. Amino acids: CAWNYPDRAALVVNYGYTF.

The CDR3 bases are TGTGCCAGCAGTTACTCCGGGGGGGAGGGGGAGACCCAGTACTTC. Translated, it gives CASSYSGGEGETQYF. The V call is TRBV6-6, the J call TRBJ2-5, with 8 bases aligning to TRBD2. CDR3 size: 15 residues. Germline V CDR1 and CDR2: MNHNY, SVGAGI (reference sequence). With V trimmed by 0 bases and J by 5 bases, 5 bases remained unmatched.

The chain couples TRBV7-9 to TRBJ1-2; D is undetermined. V shed 1 base and J shed 5 bases, with 11 bases lying between them. CDR3 length: 14 residues. From germline, CDR1 is SEHNR and CDR2 FQNEAQ (reference sequence). CDR3 residues: CASSLGTAAYGYTF. The CDR3 region has the DNA TGTGCCAGCAGCTTAGGGACGGCAGCTTATGGCTACACCTTC.

This CDR3 reads CASSWTSAPRNEQFF. In DNA, the CDR3 is TGTGCCAGCAGTTGGACTAGCGCCCCGCGCAATGAGCAGTTCTTC. The chain employs TRBV7-7 and TRBJ2-1, with 9 bases matching TRBD2. This CDR3 has 15 amino acids. V lost 6 bases, J lost 6 bases, and 9 bases stayed unmatched. CDR1 SSHAT and CDR2 FNYEAQ come from the germline V gene (reference sequence).